These 29 T cell receptor beta chains came from one sample sequenced in a study of shared clonotypes between healthy human individuals. Assay: immunoSEQ multiplex PCR; the TCRdb copy retains only in-frame clones and omits some. The table shows about 960,000 clones, with approximately 80% occurring only once. The sequencing sample was made of memory CD4+ T cells sorted from blood. Subset specified: CD45RA-negative fraction. These receptors originate from a man younger than 35 in good health.

The chain has TRBV10-3 and TRBJ2-1; 9 bases fit TRBD1. The V gene end was trimmed by 7 bases and the J gene end by 4 bases; junction bases not matched to a gene: 5. The CDR3 extends over 14 amino acids. CDR1 is ENHRY and CDR2 is SYGVKD in the germline V gene. CDR3 loop: CAITRTGDYNEQFF. CDR3 in DNA: TGTGCCATCACCCGGACAGGGGATTACAATGAGCAGTTCTTC.

As DNA, the CDR3 is TGTGCCAGCAGCTTAACATTGGCAGACCGCGAGCAGTACTTC. Translating it yields CASSLTLADREQYF. V and J are TRBV7-9 and TRBJ2-7; unclear D gene. In germline, CDR1 is SEHNR, CDR2 FQNEAQ (reference sequence). CDR3 length: 14 amino acids. V was shortened by 2 bases and J by 6 bases, with 14 bases between the two germline ends.

This chain uses TRBV5-6 with TRBJ1-1; no clear D. Trimming stripped 4 bases from V and 3 bases from J, with 13 bases between. The CDR3 is made up of 14 amino acids. The germline CDR1 and CDR2 sequences are SGHDT and YYEEEE. The CDR3 loop is CASSDRDLDTEAFF. The DNA of the CDR3 is TGTGCCAGCAGCGACCGGGATTTGGACACTGAAGCTTTCTTT.

This clone was counted a single time. Other DNA sequences in this sample translate to the same CDR3. The chain employs TRBV5-4 and TRBJ1-6, with no clear D. This CDR3 comprises 14 residues. The germline CDR1 and CDR2 sequences are SGHNT and YYREEE (reference sequence). Trimming pared 2 bases from V and 7 bases from J, leaving 10 bases between. CDR3 in amino acids: CASSLPGRNSPLHF. The CDR3 nucleotides are TGTGCCAGCAGCTTACCGGGCCGGAATTCACCCCTCCACTTT. Using reference TRBV5-4 and TRBJ1-6 for the parts outside the CDR3, the full variable domain is ETGVTQSPTHLIKTRGQQVTLRCSSQSGHNTVSWYQQALGQGPQFIFQYYREEENGRGNFPPRFSGLQFPNYSSELNVNALELDDSALYLCASSLPGRNSPLHFGNGTRLTVT.

The V call is TRBV9, the J call TRBJ2-5; D gene ambiguous. Germline lookup yields CDR1 SGDLS and CDR2 YYNGEE. With 4 bases removed from V and 5 bases from J, the gap between germline ends came to 12 bases. The CDR3 runs to 13 residues. The CDR3 bases are TGTGCCAGCAGCTTCACCCCCCGGGAGACCCAGTACTTC. It specifies CASSFTPRETQYF.

Points on this clone: This sample includes further DNA sequences coding for the same CDR3. CDR3 amino acids: CASSDSGSSYNEQFF. DNA for the CDR3: TGTGCCAGTAGTGATAGCGGGAGCTCCTACAATGAGCAGTTCTTC. The V and J genes are TRBV19 and TRBJ2-1; TRBD2 aligns across 9 bases. The junction had 2 bases not matched to a gene; V was cut back by 5 bases and J by 0 bases. CDR3 size: 15 residues. Germline V CDR1 and CDR2: LNHDA, SQIVND (reference sequence).

The CDR3 DNA reads TGTGCCTGGAGCGCGGAAGCTGGCTACACCTTC. It codes for CAWSAEAGYTF. This chain uses TRBV30 with TRBJ1-2; no clear D gene. This CDR3 contains 11 residues. Trimming pared 3 bases from V and 7 bases from J, leaving 9 bases between. Germline CDR1 reads GTSNPN; CDR2 reads SVGIG (reference sequence).

This chain uses TRBV10-3 with TRBJ1-6; 9 nucleotides match TRBD1. The CDR3 length is 18 residues. J lost 7 bases, V lost 6 bases, and 16 bases had no gene match. Per the germline V gene, CDR1 is ENHRY and CDR2 is SYGVKD. CDR3 residues: CAISDFLTGGAGNSPLHF. The CDR3 bases are TGTGCCATCAGCGACTTCTTAACAGGGGGCGCCGGCAATTCACCCCTCCACTTT.

V and J are TRBV4-3 and TRBJ1-2; D is ambiguous. Looked up from germline, CDR1 is LGHNA and CDR2 is YSLEER. The V end was cut by 3 bases, the J end by 8 bases, with 16 bases between. The CDR3 has 14 residues. CDR3 in amino acids: CASSQGQSLGGYTF. The CDR3 bases are TGCGCCAGCAGCCAGGGCCAGTCCTTGGGAGGCTACACCTTC.

The rearrangement links TRBV10-1 to TRBJ1-5; no reliable D call. Trimming shortened V by 5 bases and J by 12 bases, and 11 bases separated the two germline ends. This CDR3 has 11 residues. CDR1 WNHNN and CDR2 SYGVQD come from the germline V gene (reference sequence). CDR3 nucleotides: TGCGCCAGCAGTCTCCACACCGGCCAGCATTTT. Encoded protein: CASSLHTGQHF.

This CDR3 is CASSFWDRDDNEQFF. The DNA of the CDR3 is TGCGCCAGCAGCTTTTGGGACAGGGATGACAATGAGCAGTTCTTC. This chain connects TRBV5-1 to TRBJ2-1; 9 nucleotides line up with TRBD1. The CDR3 length is 15 residues. Looked up from germline, CDR1 is SGHRS and CDR2 is YFSETQ. The junction had 5 bases not matched to a gene; V was cut back by 2 bases and J by 5 bases. The complete variable domain, with remaining parts taken from reference TRBV5-1 and TRBJ2-1, reads KAGVTQTPRYLIKTRGQQVTLSCSPISGHRSVSWYQQTPGQGLQFLFEYFSETQRNKGNFPGRFSGRQFSNSRSEMNVSTLELGDSALYLCASSFWDRDDNEQFFGPGTRLTVL.

The rearrangement uses TRBV28 and TRBJ1-2; TRBD1 matches 8 bases. The CDR3 totals 12 residues. V gave up 7 bases and J gave up 4 bases; unmatched junction bases: 2. Germline lookup yields CDR1 MDHEN and CDR2 SYDVKM. The CDR3 nucleotides are TGTGCCAGCAACCAGGGGGCCTATGGCTACACCTTC. This codes for CASNQGAYGYTF.

J is TRBJ2-7 and V is TRBV7-2, with TRBD2 matching over 9 bases. Germline CDR1 SGHTA, CDR2 FQGNSA. The CDR3 consists of 16 residues. V trimming: 5 bases; J trimming: 6 bases; junction bases outside the gene matches: 14. This CDR3 is CASSLFGIAGAGEQYF. The CDR3 DNA reads as TGTGCCAGCAGCCTATTTGGAATAGCGGGAGCGGGCGAGCAGTACTTC.

This clone has ten or more counts. CDR3 residues: CASSQLAGGGDTQYF. The CDR3 DNA follows: TGTGCCAGCAGCCAACTAGCGGGGGGTGGAGATACGCAGTATTTT. The gene calls are TRBV4-2 and TRBJ2-3, with 11 bases lining up with TRBD2. The CDR3 is 15 amino acids. The germline gives CDR1 LGHNA, CDR2 YNFKEQ. V lost 2 bases, J lost 5 bases, and 3 bases stayed unmatched.

The gene calls are TRBV6-4 and TRBJ2-5, with 9 positions matching TRBD1. The length of the CDR3 is 14 residues. Unmatched junction bases numbered 5, after V lost 4 bases and J lost 5 bases. CDR1 MRHNA and CDR2 SNTAGT come from the germline V gene. For the CDR3, the DNA is TGTGCCAGCAGTGCCGGGACAGGGTCGGAGACCCAGTACTTC. Translated: CASSAGTGSETQYF.

The chain couples TRBV6-5 to TRBJ2-6; D is uncertain. The V end was cut by 6 bases, the J end by 1 base, with 10 bases between. There are 15 residues in the CDR3. Germline V CDR1 and CDR2: MNHEY, SVGAGI. This CDR3 is CASSPGSSGANVLTF. The CDR3 region has the DNA TGTGCCAGCAGCCCAGGCTCATCTGGGGCCAACGTCCTGACTTTC.

On this clone: With a much larger clone just one base away, this may be a read error. The J gene is TRBJ1-3, the V gene TRBV6-5; D not resolved. Germline V gene lookup returns CDR1 MNHEY and CDR2 SVGAGI. The CDR3 is made up of 14 amino acids. V lost 5 bases and J 0 bases, leaving 8 bases between the germline ends. Here the CDR3 reads CASSAGPSGNTIYF. DNA for the CDR3: TGTGCCAGCAGTGCCGGACCCTCTGGAAACACCATATATTTT.

This clone appeared a few times. J is TRBJ2-7 and V is TRBV11-2; TRBD2 aligns across 15 bases. This CDR3 is built from 19 residues. From germline, CDR1 is SGHAT and CDR2 FQNNGV. V lost 1 base, J lost 5 bases, and 12 bases stayed unmatched. This CDR3 reads CASSLARTSGRALRNEQYF. CDR3 in DNA: TGTGCCAGCAGCTTAGCCCGGACTAGCGGGAGGGCCCTCAGGAACGAGCAGTACTTC.

This clone was detected many times. The chain is built from TRBV5-1 and TRBJ2-7; TRBD2 matches at 13 bases. Germline trimming cut 4 bases from V and 8 bases from J; bases unmatched to any gene: 9. This CDR3 region has 15 residues. Per the germline V gene, CDR1 is SGHRS and CDR2 is YFSETQ. Here the CDR3 DNA reads TGCGCCAGCAGCCCCGGGACTAGCGGGGAAATGCAGCAGTACTTC. The encoded protein is CASSPGTSGEMQQYF.

This chain joins TRBV2 and TRBJ2-6; no definite D call. This CDR3 is 15 amino acids long. V was cut by 6 bases and J by 0 bases, with 9 bases left in between. CDR1 SNHLY and CDR2 FYNNEI come from the germline V gene. CDR3 bases: TGTGCCAGCAGCAAAGAGAGCTCTGGGGCCAACGTCCTGACTTTC. Translated: CASSKESSGANVLTF.

This clone turned up a few times. This same CDR3 is encoded by further DNA sequences in the sample. This chain connects TRBV30 to TRBJ2-5; D may be TRBD2 (7 bases). CDR1 is GTSNPN, CDR2 SVGIG, per germline (reference sequence). With 0 bases removed from V and 4 bases from J, the gap between germline ends came to 12 bases. The CDR3 length is 14 residues. CDR3 DNA: TGTGCCTGGAGTGTTGGGGGGGCCAGAGAGACCCAGTACTTC. Amino acids: CAWSVGGARETQYF.

V usage is TRBV5-4 and J usage is TRBJ2-5, with D perhaps given as TRBD1 or TRBD2 (5 bases each). Between the trimmed V and J ends, which lost 4 bases and 5 bases, there was a span of 9 bases. Germline V gene data show CDR1 as SGHNT and CDR2 as YYREEE (reference sequence). The CDR3 totals 12 residues. The CDR3 sequence: CASSRGVETQYF. The CDR3 DNA reads as TGTGCCAGCAGCCGGGGCGTCGAGACCCAGTACTTC.

This sequence joins TRBV6-5 and TRBJ2-7, with 9 positions matching TRBD2. The germline gives CDR1 MNHEY, CDR2 SVGAGI. With 7 bases clipped from V and 3 bases from J, the junction kept 7 bases outside the gene matches. This CDR3 has 14 residues. The CDR3 spells CASTPHSGSYEQYF. The CDR3 DNA reads as TGTGCCAGCACCCCCCATAGCGGGAGCTACGAGCAGTACTTC.

The V call is TRBV7-2, the J call TRBJ1-1; 12 positions agree with TRBD1. The V and J ends lost 5 bases and 5 bases, in that order; junction bases with no gene match: 12. Germline-derived CDR1 and CDR2 are SGHTA and FQGNSA. The CDR3 spans 17 residues. The CDR3 coding sequence is TGTGCCAGCAGCCGGGGACAGGGGGCCCCCCTACGTACTGAAGCTTTCTTT. Translated, it gives CASSRGQGAPLRTEAFF.

The genes are TRBV7-2 and TRBJ2-2; D gene ambiguous. This CDR3 region has 15 residues. Germline V CDR1 and CDR2: SGHTA, FQGNSA. V lost 2 bases to trimming and J lost 0 bases, with 7 bases between them. This CDR3 reads CASSLRQANTGELFF. The CDR3 nucleotides are TGTGCCAGCAGCTTAAGGCAGGCGAACACCGGGGAGCTGTTTTTT.

The gene calls are TRBV2 and TRBJ2-1; D is perhaps TRBD2 (5 bases). The V end was cut by 2 bases, the J end by 10 bases, with 12 bases between. The CDR3 sequence is 13 residues long. The germline gives CDR1 SNHLY, CDR2 FYNNEI. CDR3 sequence: CASSEKMDWEQFF. The CDR3 DNA reads as TGTGCCAGCAGTGAAAAAATGGACTGGGAGCAGTTCTTC.

The chain couples TRBV9 to TRBJ1-3, with no clear D. The germline V and J ends were trimmed by 3 bases and 0 bases, with 13 bases remaining between them. Germline V gives CDR1 SGDLS, CDR2 YYNGEE. The CDR3 loop spans 16 amino acids. The CDR3 bases are TGTGCCAGCAGCGCCAATCAACAAAGCTCTGGAAACACCATATATTTT. This codes for CASSANQQSSGNTIYF.

The rearrangement uses TRBV6-6 and TRBJ2-6; D gene unclear. The CDR3 is 14 amino acids. The V gene's germline CDR1 is MNHNY and CDR2 SVGAGI (reference sequence). V gave up 7 bases and J gave up 2 bases, with 9 bases separating them. CDR3 region: CASTVLTGANVLTF. The CDR3 nucleotides are TGTGCCAGCACTGTTCTGACTGGGGCCAACGTCCTGACTTTC.

The rearrangement joins TRBV9 to TRBJ2-4; D may be TRBD1 or TRBD2 (5 bases each). The length of the CDR3 is 15 residues. Germline V gene lookup returns CDR1 SGDLS and CDR2 YYNGEE. V lost 0 bases to trimming and J lost 1 base, with 8 bases between them. CDR3 residues: CASSVEGTAKNIQYF. The CDR3 nucleotides read TGTGCCAGCAGCGTAGAAGGGACGGCCAAAAACATTCAGTACTTC.